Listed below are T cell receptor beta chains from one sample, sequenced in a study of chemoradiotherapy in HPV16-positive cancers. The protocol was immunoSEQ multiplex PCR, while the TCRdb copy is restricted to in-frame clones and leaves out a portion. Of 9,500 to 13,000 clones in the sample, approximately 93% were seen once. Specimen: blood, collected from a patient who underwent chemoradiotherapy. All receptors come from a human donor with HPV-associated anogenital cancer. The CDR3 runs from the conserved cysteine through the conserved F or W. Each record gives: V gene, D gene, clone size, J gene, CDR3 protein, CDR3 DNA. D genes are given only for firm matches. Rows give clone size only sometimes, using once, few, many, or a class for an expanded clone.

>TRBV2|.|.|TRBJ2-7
CASRGDHYEQYF
TGTGCCAGCAGGGGGGACCATTACGAGCAGTACTTC
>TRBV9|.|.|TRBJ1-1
CASSEWTDMNTEAFF
TGTGCCAGCAGCGAGTGGACAGACATGAACACTGAAGCTTTCTTT
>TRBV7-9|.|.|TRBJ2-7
CASSFSLQSSYEQYF
TGTGCCAGCAGCTTTAGCTTACAGAGCTCCTACGAGCAGTACTTC
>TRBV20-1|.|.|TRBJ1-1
CSAPESGRAFF
TGCAGTGCTCCAGAGTCAGGGAGGGCTTTCTTT
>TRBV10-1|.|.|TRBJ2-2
CASSESPAGELFF
TGCGCCAGCAGTGAGTCCCCGGCCGGGGAGCTGTTTTTT
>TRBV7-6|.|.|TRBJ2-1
CASSLVVGAHEQFF
TGTGCCAGCAGCTTAGTCGTGGGGGCCCATGAGCAGTTCTTC
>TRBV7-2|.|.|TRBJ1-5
CASSYNSRTRDQPQHF
TGTGCCAGCAGCTACAACTCACGAACTAGGGATCAGCCCCAGCATTTT
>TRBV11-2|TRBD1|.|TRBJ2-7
CASSLGGTGGHEQYF
TGTGCCAGCAGCTTAGGCGGGACAGGGGGTCACGAGCAGTACTTC
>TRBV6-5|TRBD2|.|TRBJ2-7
CASTGLAGGDEQYF
TGTGCCAGCACGGGACTAGCGGGGGGTGACGAGCAGTACTTC
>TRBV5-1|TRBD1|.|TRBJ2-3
CASSSDRYTDTQYF
TGCGCCAGCAGCTCGGACAGGTACACAGATACGCAGTATTTT
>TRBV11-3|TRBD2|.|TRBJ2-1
CASSLGLIAGDNEQFF
TGTGCCAGCAGCTTAGGTCTAATAGCGGGGGACAATGAGCAGTTCTTC
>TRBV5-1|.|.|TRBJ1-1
CASSLAGGNTEAFF
TGCGCCAGCAGCTTGGCCGGAGGGAACACTGAAGCTTTCTTT
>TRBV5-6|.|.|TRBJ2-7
CASSLMGPAYEQYF
TGTGCCAGCAGCTTGATGGGTCCCGCCTACGAGCAGTACTTC
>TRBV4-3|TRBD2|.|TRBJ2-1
CASSRTSGGGAYNEQFF
TGCGCCAGCAGCCGGACTAGCGGGGGGGGCGCATACAATGAGCAGTTCTTC
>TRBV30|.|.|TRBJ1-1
CAWSVRLMGNTEAFF
TGTGCCTGGAGTGTACGGCTGATGGGGAACACTGAAGCTTTCTTT
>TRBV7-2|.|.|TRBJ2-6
CASSSFQANVLTF
TGTGCCAGCAGCTCCTTCCAGGCCAACGTCCTGACTTTC
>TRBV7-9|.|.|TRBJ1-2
CASSLGNYGYTF
TGTGCCAGCAGCTTGGGGAACTATGGCTACACCTTC
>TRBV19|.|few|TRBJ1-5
CASSVLGQRSNQPQHF
TGTGCCAGTAGTGTGCTAGGACAGCGTAGCAATCAGCCCCAGCATTTT
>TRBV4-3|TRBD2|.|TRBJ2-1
CASSQSSSGGEQFF
TGCGCCAGCAGCCAATCGTCTAGCGGGGGGGAGCAGTTCTTC
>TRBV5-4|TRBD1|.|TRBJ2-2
CASSLVAGTGYTGELFF
TGTGCCAGCAGCTTGGTGGCCGGGACAGGGTACACCGGGGAGCTGTTTTTT
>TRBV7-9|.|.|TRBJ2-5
CASSLVRGEETQYF
TGTGCCAGCAGCTTAGTTCGCGGGGAGGAGACCCAGTACTTC
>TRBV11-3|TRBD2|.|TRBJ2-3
CASSATSGGTSQYF
TGTGCCAGCAGCGCCACTAGCGGGGGGACGTCGCAGTATTTT